The sequence of this T cell receptor (beta chain) was determined in a study of early T cells in non-severe SARS-CoV-2 infection (dated by TCRdb to the early 2020s). With respect to the entire study: TCR sequencing used bulk RNA from unsorted whole blood, so alpha and beta chains could not be paired. Overall results and qualifications from the work: Matching against VDJdb was skewed toward anti-spike CD8 responses, likely underestimated virus-specific expansions, and missed private and CD4 specificities.

V was cut back by 2 bases and J by 7 bases, leaving a gap of 9 bases between them. The germline V gene specifies SGHTA as CDR1 and FQGTGA as CDR2. From its cysteine to its phenylalanine, the CDR3 spans 14 amino acids. The kept DNA is CDR3 alone, 42 bases in frame from the first base. Library preparation used 5' RACE. Data came from a NextSeq 500. In the TCR library protocol, unique molecular identifiers were attached to individual cDNA molecules to correct for PCR bias and sequencing error. Both TCR alpha and beta chains were sequenced, and tight co-correlation was observed between alpha and beta sequence abundances in each sample. As for how the authors treated the data: Decombinator V4 was used to perform V gene, J gene and CDR3 annotation of TCR sequences. Expanded TCRs were defined as changing significantly between any two time points under a Poisson model with p below 0.0001. TCR abundances were normalised to the total number of TCRs sequenced in each sample and reported as counts per million. MAIT TCRs were defined by TRAV1-2 paired with TRAJ12, TRAJ20 or TRAJ33, and iNKT TCRs by TRAV10 paired with TRAJ18. VDJdb, accessed 1 November 2021, was searched for CMV, EBV and SARS-CoV-2 annotated TCRs, with TCRs annotated for multiple antigens excluded. Using fastp at Q25 and MiXCR, TCRdb reprocessed the public reads and kept productive beta chains. For every CDR3 protein sequence, its rows merge into one entry that carries the most common genes and DNA. The V and J calls and clone size come from TCRdb's table, not from the authors' own analysis. The sample yields about 84,000 distinct CDR3 sequences; 12% were counted once. 2.6% of the sample belongs to the ten largest clones.

Set within a cohort of healthcare workers in London, UK, this nested case-control study involved weekly PCR testing of nasopharyngeal swabs along with blood sampling. Healthcare workers were recruited during the week of the UK lockdown, between 23 and 31 March 2020, and followed weekly for up to 16 weeks. Concerning this clonotype itself: Its antigen specificity is not known. No clone much larger than this one lies a single base away; base qualities are absent.

This TCR was sampled from an adult who was a healthcare worker with PCR-confirmed SARS-CoV-2 infection or an uninfected control (not recorded which). Input material: whole blood. The V gene is TRBV7-3 and the J gene is TRBJ1-6; the D gene lacks a confident call. DNA sequence: TGTGCCAGCAGCTTATATCCGCCGAATTCACCCCTCCACTTT. Its translation is CASSLYPPNSPLHF.